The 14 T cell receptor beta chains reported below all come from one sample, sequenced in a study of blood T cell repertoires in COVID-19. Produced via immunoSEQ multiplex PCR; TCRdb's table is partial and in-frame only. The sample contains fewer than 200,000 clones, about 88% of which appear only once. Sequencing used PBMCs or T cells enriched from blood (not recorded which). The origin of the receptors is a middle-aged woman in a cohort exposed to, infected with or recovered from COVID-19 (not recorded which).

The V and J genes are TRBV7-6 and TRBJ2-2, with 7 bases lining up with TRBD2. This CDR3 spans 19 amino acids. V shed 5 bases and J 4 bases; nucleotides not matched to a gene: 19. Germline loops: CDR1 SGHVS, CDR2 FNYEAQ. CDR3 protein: CASSDYGVGGSWSTGELFF. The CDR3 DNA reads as TGTGCCAGCAGCGACTACGGAGTGGGAGGGTCGTGGAGCACCGGGGAGCTGTTTTTT.

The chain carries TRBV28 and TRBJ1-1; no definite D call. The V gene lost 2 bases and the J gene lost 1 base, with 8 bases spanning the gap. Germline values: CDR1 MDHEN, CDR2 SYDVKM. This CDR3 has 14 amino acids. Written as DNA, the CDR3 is TGTGCCAGCAGTTTAATGGCAGGGAACACTGAAGCTTTCTTT. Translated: CASSLMAGNTEAFF.

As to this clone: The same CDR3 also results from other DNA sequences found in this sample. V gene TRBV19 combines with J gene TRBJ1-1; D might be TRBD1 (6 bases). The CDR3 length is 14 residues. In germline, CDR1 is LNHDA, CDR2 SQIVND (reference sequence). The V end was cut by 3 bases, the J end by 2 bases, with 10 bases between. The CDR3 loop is CASSMTGTNTEAFF. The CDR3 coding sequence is TGTGCCAGTAGTATGACAGGCACCAACACTGAAGCTTTCTTT.

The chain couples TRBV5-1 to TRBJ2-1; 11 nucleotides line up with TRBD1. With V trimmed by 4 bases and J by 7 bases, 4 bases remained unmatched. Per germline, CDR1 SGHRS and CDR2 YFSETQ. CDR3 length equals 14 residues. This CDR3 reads CASSRDRGTNEQFF. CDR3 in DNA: TGCGCCAGCAGCCGGGACAGGGGGACTAATGAGCAGTTCTTC.

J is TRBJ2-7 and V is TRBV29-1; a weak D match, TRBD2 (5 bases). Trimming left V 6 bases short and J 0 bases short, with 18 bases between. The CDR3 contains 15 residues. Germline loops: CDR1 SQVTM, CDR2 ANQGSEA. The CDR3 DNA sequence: TGCAGCGTATATGGACGGTCGGACTTCTCCTACGAGCAGTACTTC. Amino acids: CSVYGRSDFSYEQYF.

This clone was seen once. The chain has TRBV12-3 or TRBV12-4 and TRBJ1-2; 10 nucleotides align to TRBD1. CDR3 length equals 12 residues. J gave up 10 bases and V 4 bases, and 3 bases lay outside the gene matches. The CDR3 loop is CASSSGTGDYTF. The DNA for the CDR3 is TGTGCCAGCAGTTCCGGGACAGGGGACTACACCTTC.

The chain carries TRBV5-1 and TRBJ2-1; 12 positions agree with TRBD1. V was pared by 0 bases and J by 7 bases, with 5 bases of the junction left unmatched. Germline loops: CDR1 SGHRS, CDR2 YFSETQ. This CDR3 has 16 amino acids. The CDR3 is CASSLAMGQGANEQFF. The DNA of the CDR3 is TGCGCCAGCAGCTTGGCCATGGGACAGGGGGCAAATGAGCAGTTCTTC.

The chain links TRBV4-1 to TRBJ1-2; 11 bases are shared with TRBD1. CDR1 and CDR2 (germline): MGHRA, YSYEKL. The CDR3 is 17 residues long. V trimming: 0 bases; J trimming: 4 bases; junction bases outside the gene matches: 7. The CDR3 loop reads CASSQDGTGGYVYGYTF. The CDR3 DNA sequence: TGCGCCAGCAGCCAAGATGGGACAGGGGGGTATGTCTATGGCTACACCTTC.

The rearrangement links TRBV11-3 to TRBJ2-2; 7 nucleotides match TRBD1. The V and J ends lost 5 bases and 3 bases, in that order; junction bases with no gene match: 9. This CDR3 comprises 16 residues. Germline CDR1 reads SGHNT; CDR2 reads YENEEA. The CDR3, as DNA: TGTGCCAGCAGCCCTAACAGGGGATGGGACACCGGGGAGCTGTTTTTT. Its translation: CASSPNRGWDTGELFF.

In DNA, the CDR3 is TGTGCCAGCAGTTTCGGCGGCGGGACGGGTGGCTACACCTTC. As protein: CASSFGGGTGGYTF. The V and J genes are TRBV5-4 and TRBJ1-2; a weak D match, TRBD1 (5 bases). This CDR3 spans 14 amino acids. Looked up from germline, CDR1 is SGHNT and CDR2 is YYREEE (reference sequence). Trimming stripped 5 bases from V and 7 bases from J, with 18 bases between.

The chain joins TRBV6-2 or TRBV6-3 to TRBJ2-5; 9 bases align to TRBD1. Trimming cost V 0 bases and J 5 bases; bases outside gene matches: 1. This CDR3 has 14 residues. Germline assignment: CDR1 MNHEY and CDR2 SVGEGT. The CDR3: CASSYSDRGETQYF. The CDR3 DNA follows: TGTGCCAGCAGTTACTCTGACAGGGGGGAGACCCAGTACTTC.

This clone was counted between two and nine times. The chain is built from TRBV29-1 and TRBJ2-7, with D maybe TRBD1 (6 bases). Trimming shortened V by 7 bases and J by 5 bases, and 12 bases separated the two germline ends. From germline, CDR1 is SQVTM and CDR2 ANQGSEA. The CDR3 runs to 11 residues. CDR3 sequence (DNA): TGCAGCGCACGGGACACGGACGAGCAGTACTTC. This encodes CSARDTDEQYF.

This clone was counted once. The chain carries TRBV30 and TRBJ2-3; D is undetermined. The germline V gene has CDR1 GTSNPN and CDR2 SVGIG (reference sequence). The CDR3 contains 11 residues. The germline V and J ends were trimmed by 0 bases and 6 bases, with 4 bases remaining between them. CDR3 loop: CAWSVSDTQYF. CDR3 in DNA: TGTGCCTGGAGTGTGTCTGATACGCAGTATTTT.

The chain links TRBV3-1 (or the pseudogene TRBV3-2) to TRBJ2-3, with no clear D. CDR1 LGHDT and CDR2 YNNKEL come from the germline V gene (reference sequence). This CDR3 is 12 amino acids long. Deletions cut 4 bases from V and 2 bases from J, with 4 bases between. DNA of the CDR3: TGTGCCAGCAGCCGCGACACAGATACGCAGTATTTT. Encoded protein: CASSRDTDTQYF.